The clone carrying this TCR beta chain was observed once. Its antigen is unknown. Its ends do not fully match the called genes, so a read error is possible. This sample was taken from a study of CD8+CD57+ T cells in acquired aplastic anemia. The overall study: CD4+ and CD8+ cells, once sorted, gave DNA averaging 3.2 ug.

Study outcomes and limitations: In CD8+ cells, Simpson's diversity showed no significant difference between patients and controls. Patients and controls shared under 35 CD8+ CDR3 sequences, which appeared highly expressed in patients and within their immunodominant clones.

Individuals selected for sequencing had exhibited CD8+CD57+ cell expansion on flow cytometry. The diagnosis in all patients was severe acquired aplastic anemia. Germline V gene sequence: CDR1 SGDLS, CDR2 YYNGEE. The CDR3 is made up of 14 amino acids. TCR beta VDJ and CDR3 profiles were obtained from a genomic DNA template. MiXCR, run by TCRdb on the reads, gives a single entry per CDR3 protein. The sample has a few hundred thousand distinct CDR3 sequences, approximately 79% seen once. This TCR derives from a human donor with aplastic anemia. The sequenced sample was sorted CD4+, CD8+, or CD8+CD57+ T cells (not recorded which) from PBMCs. This chain links TRBV9 with TRBJ2-5; D call uncertain. DNA of the CDR3: TGTGCCACCAGCATAGGCACCGAGCAAGTGACCCAGTACTTC. It yields the protein CATSIGTEQVTQYF.